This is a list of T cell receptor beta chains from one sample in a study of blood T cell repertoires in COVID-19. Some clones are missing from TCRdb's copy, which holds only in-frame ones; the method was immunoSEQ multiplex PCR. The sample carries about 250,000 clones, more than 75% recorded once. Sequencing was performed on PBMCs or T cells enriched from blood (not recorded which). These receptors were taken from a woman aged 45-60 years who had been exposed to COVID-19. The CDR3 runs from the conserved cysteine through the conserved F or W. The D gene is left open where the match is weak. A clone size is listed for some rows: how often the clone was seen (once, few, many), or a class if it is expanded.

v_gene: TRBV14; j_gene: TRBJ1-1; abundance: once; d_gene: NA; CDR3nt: TGTGCCAGCAGCCAAGTGCCTCAGGTGAACACTGAAGCTTTCTTT; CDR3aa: CASSQVPQVNTEAFF
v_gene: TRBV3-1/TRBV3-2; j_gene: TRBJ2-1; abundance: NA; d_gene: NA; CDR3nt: TGTGCCAGCAGCCAAGGGCTAGCTAAGGAGCAGTTCTTC; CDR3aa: CASSQGLAKEQFF
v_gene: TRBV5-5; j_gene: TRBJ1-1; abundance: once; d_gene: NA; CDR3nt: TGTGCCAGCAGCCTCCTCGGGAGTGAAGCTTTCTTT; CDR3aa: CASSLLGSEAFF
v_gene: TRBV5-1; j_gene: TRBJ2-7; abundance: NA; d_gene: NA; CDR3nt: TGCGCCAGCAGCTTGTGGCGGGGGCAGTCCTACGAGCAGTACTTC; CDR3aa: CASSLWRGQSYEQYF
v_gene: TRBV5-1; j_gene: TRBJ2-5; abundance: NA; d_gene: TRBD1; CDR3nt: TGCGCCAGCAGAGGAAGGACAGGGCGCCCAGAGACCCAGTACTTC; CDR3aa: CASRGRTGRPETQYF
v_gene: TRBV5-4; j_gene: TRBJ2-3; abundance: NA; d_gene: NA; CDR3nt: TGTGCCATGTCGGGCGACAAGGGGACAGATACGCAGTATTTT; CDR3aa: CAMSGDKGTDTQYF
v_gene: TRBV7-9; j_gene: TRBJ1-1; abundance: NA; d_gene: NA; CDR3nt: TGTGCCAGCAGGCCAGGAACAGGCGTCAAGACAGCTGAAGCTTTCTTT; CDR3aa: CASRPGTGVKTAEAFF
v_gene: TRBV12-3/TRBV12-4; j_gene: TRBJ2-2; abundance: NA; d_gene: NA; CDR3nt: TGTGCCAGCAGTCGCACCGGGGAGCTGTTTTTT; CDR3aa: CASSRTGELFF
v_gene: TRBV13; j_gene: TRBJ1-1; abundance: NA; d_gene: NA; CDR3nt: TGTGCCAGCAGCTTAAGAGGGTCACCGGTGGCTTTCTTT; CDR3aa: CASSLRGSPVAFF
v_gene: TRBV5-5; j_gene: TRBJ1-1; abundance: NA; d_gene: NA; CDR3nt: TGTGCCAGCAGCTGGGACTTACGAACAAACGAAGCTTTCTTT; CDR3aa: CASSWDLRTNEAFF
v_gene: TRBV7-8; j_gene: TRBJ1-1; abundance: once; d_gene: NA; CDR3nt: TGTGCCAGCAGCGCTCCCCGGGGGGTGGGCACTGAAGCTTTCTTT; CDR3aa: CASSAPRGVGTEAFF
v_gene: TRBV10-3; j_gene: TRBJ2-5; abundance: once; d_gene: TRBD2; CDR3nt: TGTGCCATCAGTGAGGGACTAGCGGGGGGCCAAGAGACCCAGTACTTC; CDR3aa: CAISEGLAGGQETQYF
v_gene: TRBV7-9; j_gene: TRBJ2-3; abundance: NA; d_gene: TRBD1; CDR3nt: TGTGCCAGCAGTACAGGGGGCTTCCCTAGCACAGATACGCAGTATTTT; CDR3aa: CASSTGGFPSTDTQYF
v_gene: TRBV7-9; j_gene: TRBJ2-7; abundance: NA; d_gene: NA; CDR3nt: TGTGCCAGCAGCTTAGGGGGGGTGCCTTATGGAGTAAACGAGCAGTACTTC; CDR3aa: CASSLGGVPYGVNEQYF
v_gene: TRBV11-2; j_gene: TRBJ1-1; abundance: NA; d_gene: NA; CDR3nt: TGTGCCAGCAGCCCTAGTAGGGGGACCGCGCACACTGAAGCTTTCTTT; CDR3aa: CASSPSRGTAHTEAFF
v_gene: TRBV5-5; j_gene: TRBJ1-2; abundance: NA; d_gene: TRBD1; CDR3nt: TGTGCCAGCAGCTTGGCCGGACAGGGGGTTCTGGGTGGCTACACCTTC; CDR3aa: CASSLAGQGVLGGYTF
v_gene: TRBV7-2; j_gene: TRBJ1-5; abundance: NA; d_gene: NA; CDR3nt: TGTGCCAGCAGCTTGCAATCAGATAGCAATCAGCCCCAGCATTTT; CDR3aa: CASSLQSDSNQPQHF
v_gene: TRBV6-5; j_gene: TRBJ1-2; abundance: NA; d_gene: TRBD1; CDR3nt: TGTGCCAGCAGTTACGCCCGGGACAGGGGTAACTATGGCTACACCTTC; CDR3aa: CASSYARDRGNYGYTF
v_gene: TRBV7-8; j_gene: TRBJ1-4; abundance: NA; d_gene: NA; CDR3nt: TGTGCCAGCAGCTTACGGGGGTACAACGAAAAACTGTTTTTT; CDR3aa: CASSLRGYNEKLFF
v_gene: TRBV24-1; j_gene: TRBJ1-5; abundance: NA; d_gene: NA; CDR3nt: TGTGCCACCAGTGCGGGGGATCGGTATCAGCCCCAGCATTTT; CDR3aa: CATSAGDRYQPQHF
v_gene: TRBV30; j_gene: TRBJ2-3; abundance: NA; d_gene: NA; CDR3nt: TGTGCCTGGAGTGTAATCTCGGGGAGCACAGATACGCAGTATTTT; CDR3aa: CAWSVISGSTDTQYF
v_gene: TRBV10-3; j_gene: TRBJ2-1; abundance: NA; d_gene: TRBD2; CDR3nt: TGTGCCATCAGCGGGGGGGCCTACAATGAGCAGTTCTTC; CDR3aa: CAISGGAYNEQFF
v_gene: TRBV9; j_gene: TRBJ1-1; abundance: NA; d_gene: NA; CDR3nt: TGTGCCAGCAGCGTAGGGGATCGGGGGGCTGAAGCTTTCTTT; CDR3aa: CASSVGDRGAEAFF
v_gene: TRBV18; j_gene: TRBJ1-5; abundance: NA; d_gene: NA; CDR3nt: TGTGCCAGCTCACCCCAGGGGCATAGCAATCAGCCCCAGCATTTT; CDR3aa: CASSPQGHSNQPQHF
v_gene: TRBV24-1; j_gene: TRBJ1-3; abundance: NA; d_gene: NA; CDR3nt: TGTGCCACCAGTGATTCCCACAGAAACACCATATATTTT; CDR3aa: CATSDSHRNTIYF
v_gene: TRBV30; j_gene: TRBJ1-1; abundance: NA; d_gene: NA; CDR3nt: TGTGCCTGGAGTACGACAGTGAACACTGAAGCTTTCTTT; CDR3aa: CAWSTTVNTEAFF
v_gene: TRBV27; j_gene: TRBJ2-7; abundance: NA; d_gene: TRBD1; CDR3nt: TGTGCCAGCAGTCCCCGGGACAGGGTCTCCGAGCAGTACTTC; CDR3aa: CASSPRDRVSEQYF
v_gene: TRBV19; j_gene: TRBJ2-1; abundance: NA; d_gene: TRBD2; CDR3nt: TGTGCCAGTAGAAAAAGCGGGGAAGGTGGTGAGCAGTTCTTC; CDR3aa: CASRKSGEGGEQFF
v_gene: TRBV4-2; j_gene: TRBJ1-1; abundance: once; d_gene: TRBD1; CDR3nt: TGTGCCAGCAGCCAAGGAACAGGGGGGACCACTGAAGCTTTCTTT; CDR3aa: CASSQGTGGTTEAFF
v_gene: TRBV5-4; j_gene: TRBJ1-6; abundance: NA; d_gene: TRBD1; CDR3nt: TGTGCCAGCAGCTTCGGGGGACAGTATAATTCACCCCTCCACTTT; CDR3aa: CASSFGGQYNSPLHF
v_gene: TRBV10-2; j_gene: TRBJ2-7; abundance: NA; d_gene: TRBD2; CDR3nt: TGCGCCAGCACTGGGACTAGCGGGGGATACGAGCAGTACTTC; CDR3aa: CASTGTSGGYEQYF
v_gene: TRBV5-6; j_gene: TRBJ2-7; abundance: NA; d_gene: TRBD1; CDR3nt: TGTGCCAGTGAACGACAGGGCTACGAGCAGTACTTC; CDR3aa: CASERQGYEQYF
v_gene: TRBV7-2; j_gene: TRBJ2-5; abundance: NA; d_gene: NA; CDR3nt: TGTGCCAGCAGCTTGGCAAGACAAGAGACCCAGTACTTC; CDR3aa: CASSLARQETQYF
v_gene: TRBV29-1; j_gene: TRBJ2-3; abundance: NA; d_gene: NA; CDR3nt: TGCAGCGTTGAGGGTCTTGTGGGGACTACAGATACGCAGTATTTT; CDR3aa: CSVEGLVGTTDTQYF
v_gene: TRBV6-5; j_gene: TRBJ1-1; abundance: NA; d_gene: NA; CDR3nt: TGTGCCAGCAGATCAACAGTAGGGGCAGCTTTCTTT; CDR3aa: CASRSTVGAAFF
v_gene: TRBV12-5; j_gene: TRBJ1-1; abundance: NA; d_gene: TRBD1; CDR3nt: TGTGCTAGTGGTTTGGTACTCGGACAGGGACGTAACACTGAAGCTTTCTTT; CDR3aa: CASGLVLGQGRNTEAFF
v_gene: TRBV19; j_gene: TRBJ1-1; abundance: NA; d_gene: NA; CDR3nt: TGTGCCGTTAGTATCAGGGACTTGAACACTGAAGCTTTCTTT; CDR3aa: CAVSIRDLNTEAFF
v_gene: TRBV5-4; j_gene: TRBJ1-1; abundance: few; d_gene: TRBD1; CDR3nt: TGTGCCAGCAGCTTGATACAGGGGTGGGGCACTGAAGCTTTCTTT; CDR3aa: CASSLIQGWGTEAFF
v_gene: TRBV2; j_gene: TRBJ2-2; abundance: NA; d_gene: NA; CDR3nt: TGTGCCAGCGATGGGCCTCTCGGGGACACCGGGGAGCTGTTTTTT; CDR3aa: CASDGPLGDTGELFF
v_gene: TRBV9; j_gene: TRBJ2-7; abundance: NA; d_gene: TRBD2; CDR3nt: TGTGCCAGCAGCCCCCGGGGGGGACCCTACGAGCAGTACTTC; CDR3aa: CASSPRGGPYEQYF
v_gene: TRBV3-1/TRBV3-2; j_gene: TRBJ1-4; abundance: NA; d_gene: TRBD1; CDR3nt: TGTGCCAGCAGCCAAGCCCAGGGGGGTAGAAAACTGTTTTTT; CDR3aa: CASSQAQGGRKLFF
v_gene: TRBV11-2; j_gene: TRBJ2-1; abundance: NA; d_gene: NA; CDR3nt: TGTGCCAGCAGCAAATCGGGGTTTGAGCAGTTCTTC; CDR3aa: CASSKSGFEQFF
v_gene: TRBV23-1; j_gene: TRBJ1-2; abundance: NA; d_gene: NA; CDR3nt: TGCGCCAGCAGTCTAATCCTCAGGGTCTCCATCAGTACCTTC; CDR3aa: CASSLILRVSISTF